This section outlines one T cell receptor beta chain sequence together with its context. Its target is not known. The junction had 3 bases not matched to a gene; V was cut back by 3 bases and J by 5 bases. The germline V gene has CDR1 LNHNV and CDR2 YYDKDF (reference sequence). The CDR3 spans 14 residues. The sample comes from a study of shared clonotypes between healthy human individuals. Study-level information: Sampling drew on donors who were a couple of women and a few men aged 18 to 49.

Assay runs were performed at deep level. TCRdb's table, derived via immunoSEQ multiplex PCR, lists solely in-frame clones and lacks some. The sample carries around 1.6 million clones, nearly 99% recorded once. Study results and limitations: Depth of sequencing was expected to influence donor clonotype sharing.

The clonotype comes from a man aged 25-40 years in good health. The sequencing sample was made of naive CD4+ T cells sorted from blood. Noted subset: CD45RA+ positively selected. The J gene is TRBJ2-2, the V gene TRBV15; 7 nucleotides line up with TRBD1. The CDR3 DNA follows: TGTGCCACCAGCAGGGCAGGGGGAACCGGGGAGCTGTTTTTT. This translates into CATSRAGGTGELFF.